This T cell receptor beta chain came from a study of cytomegalovirus exposure and HLA in healthy donors. Study-wide results and caveats: It was found in a later analysis that first-cohort TCR clusters tended to co-occur in the 100 to 150 validation repertoires.

The data were produced by immunoSEQ multiplex PCR, yet TCRdb's version contains in-frame clones alone and is incomplete. The table lists 280,000 or so clones, 88% of them singletons. The count of this clone is one. Its antigen is undetermined. CDR1 is MDHEN and CDR2 is SYDVKM in the germline V gene. The V and J ends lost 2 bases and 6 bases, in that order; junction bases with no gene match: 8. This CDR3 is built from 15 residues. The sample was PBMCs. The chain links TRBV28 to TRBJ1-2; TRBD1 aligns across 8 bases. This clonotype originated in a woman aged 18-29 years in good health and CMV-seronegative. DNA of the CDR3: TGTGCCAGCAGTTTAATTACCCCAGGGGGCCATGGCTACACCTTC. Translating gives CASSLITPGGHGYTF.